This T cell receptor beta chain was identified during a study of cytomegalovirus exposure and HLA in healthy donors. In the PCR, 60 Vbeta and 13 Jbeta primers were used. TCRdb's table, derived via immunoSEQ multiplex PCR, lists solely in-frame clones and lacks some. The table lists about 130,000 clones, around 78% of them singletons. The sample taken for sequencing was PBMCs. This receptor was obtained from a man aged 35-49 years in good health and CMV-seronegative.

CDR3 residues: CASSPETGIEAFF. The CDR3 region has the DNA TGTGCCAGCAGCCCGGAGACAGGAATTGAAGCTTTCTTT. The chain is built from TRBV7-9 and TRBJ1-1; D is possibly TRBD1 (6 bases). Deletions cut 5 bases from V and 7 bases from J, with 14 bases between. CDR3 length equals 13 residues. Germline V gene sequence: CDR1 SEHNR, CDR2 FQNEAQ (reference sequence).